Following are 8 T cell receptor beta chains from one sample sequenced in a study of Ad26.COV2.S vaccination and SARS-CoV-2 variants. Repertoires were generated with immunoSEQ multiplex PCR, while TCRdb's copy carries only in-frame clones and drops some. The repertoire holds about 400,000 clones, about 91% seen once, with under 2% in the top ten. Specified treatment: over 15 received Ad26.COV2.S at low or high dose, single or two shots; several received placebo; per-sample allocation not given. Samples were taken on day 63 after the first vaccine or placebo injection. Here the sequenced sample was peripheral blood, taken in a trial of Ad26.COV2.S vaccine versus placebo. The origin of the receptors is a person between 18 and 59 years old who received the Ad26.COV2.S COVID-19 vaccine or a placebo.

With regard to this clone: This sample includes further DNA sequences coding for the same CDR3. The rearrangement links TRBV18 to TRBJ2-3; TRBD2 matches 8 bases. Germline V gene sequence: CDR1 KGHSH, CDR2 LQKENI. This CDR3 contains 15 residues. V was pared by 0 bases and J by 3 bases, with 2 bases of the junction left unmatched. The CDR3 region is CASSPPAGGTDTQYF. The CDR3, as DNA: TGTGCCAGCTCACCACCCGCGGGAGGAACAGATACGCAGTATTTT.

Details on this clone: Other nucleotide sequences in the sample specify the same CDR3. The chain recombines TRBV5-1 with TRBJ2-3, with D unresolved. Germline CDR1 is SGHRS and CDR2 is YFSETQ. This CDR3 contains 11 residues. Between the trimmed V and J ends, which lost 4 bases and 6 bases, there was a span of 6 bases. The CDR3 region has the DNA TGCGCCAGCAGCCTCGGGGATACGCAGTATTTT. Translation gives CASSLGDTQYF.

The gene calls are TRBV28 and TRBJ2-5; 9 nucleotides align to TRBD2. J was trimmed by 4 bases and V by 10 bases; bases with no gene match: 13. The germline CDR1 and CDR2 sequences are MDHEN and SYDVKM. This CDR3 has 15 amino acids. CDR3 sequence reads: CAITTSGGRLETQYF. In DNA form, the CDR3 reads TGTGCCATCACGACTAGCGGAGGGAGATTAGAGACCCAGTACTTC.

V and J are TRBV10-3 and TRBJ2-3; either TRBD1 or TRBD2 may fit D (5 bases each). V was trimmed by 5 bases and J by 3 bases, leaving 21 bases between them. CDR3 size: 17 residues. CDR1 and CDR2 (germline): ENHRY, SYGVKD. CDR3 nucleotides: TGTGCCATCAGTAACTCTCCCCCCGGGGCCAGTACAGATACGCAGTATTTT. Translating gives CAISNSPPGASTDTQYF.

This clone was counted a few times. This sequence joins TRBV24-1 and TRBJ2-3; a weak D match, TRBD2 (6 bases). The V gene lost 9 bases and the J gene lost 0 bases, with 6 bases spanning the gap. This CDR3 region has 12 residues. Germline CDR1 is KGHDR and CDR2 is SFDVKD. Written as DNA, the CDR3 is TGTGCCACCGGGACTAGCACAGATACGCAGTATTTT. This sequence encodes CATGTSTDTQYF.

The V and J genes are TRBV28 and TRBJ1-5; D call uncertain. CDR1 is MDHEN and CDR2 is SYDVKM in the germline V gene. The CDR3 contains 16 residues. V was pared by 0 bases and J by 4 bases, with 13 bases between. The CDR3 sequence is CASSLWTLLANQPQHF. DNA of the CDR3: TGTGCCAGCAGTTTATGGACTCTCCTAGCAAATCAGCCCCAGCATTTT.

This chain connects TRBV7-3 to TRBJ2-2; TRBD1 matches 7 bases. Germline V gene data show CDR1 as SGHTA and CDR2 as FQGTGA. The CDR3 runs 14 residues. After removal of 3 bases from V and 3 bases from J, the junction contained 1 base not matched to a gene. The CDR3 region has the DNA TGTGCCAGCAGCTTCACAGGGGACACCGGGGAGCTGTTTTTT. Translation: CASSFTGDTGELFF.

The chain couples TRBV30 to TRBJ2-7; D unclear. CDR3 size: 14 residues. V was pared by 1 base and J by 3 bases, with 13 bases between. Germline CDR1 GTSNPN, CDR2 SVGIG (reference sequence). In DNA form, the CDR3 reads TGTGCCTGGAGTGAGGGTGAACGTCGCTACGAGCAGTACTTC. Translation: CAWSEGERRYEQYF.